This T cell receptor beta chain was documented in a study of OX40 agonist ivuxolimab in advanced cancers. Overall study: Patients were dosed with the agonistic anti-OX40 (CD134) antibody ivuxolimab. Prior anti-PD-1, anti-PD-L1 or anti-CTLA-4 therapy was allowed; 40% to 50% had some.

As regards this clone: Antigen unknown.

Notes on the study in general: Low normalized T-cell clonal expansion also characterized some of the nonresponders.

TCRdb's table, derived via immunoSEQ multiplex PCR, lists solely in-frame clones and lacks some. The table records roughly 23,000 clones, over 75% of them present only once. Material: CD4+ or CD8+ T cells sorted from blood, obtained in a trial of the OX40 agonist ivuxolimab. This receptor was obtained from an adult with an advanced solid tumor such as melanoma, head and neck, liver or kidney cancer.

CDR3 protein: CASSLPGLAAYEQYF. CDR3 DNA sequence: TGTGCCAGCAGCCTGCCGGGACTAGCGGCTTACGAGCAGTACTTC. V usage is TRBV7-8 and J usage is TRBJ2-7; 11 bases match TRBD2. Germline V gene sequence: CDR1 SGHVS, CDR2 FQNEAQ. This CDR3 spans 15 amino acids. J gave up 4 bases and V 5 bases, and 7 bases lay outside the gene matches.